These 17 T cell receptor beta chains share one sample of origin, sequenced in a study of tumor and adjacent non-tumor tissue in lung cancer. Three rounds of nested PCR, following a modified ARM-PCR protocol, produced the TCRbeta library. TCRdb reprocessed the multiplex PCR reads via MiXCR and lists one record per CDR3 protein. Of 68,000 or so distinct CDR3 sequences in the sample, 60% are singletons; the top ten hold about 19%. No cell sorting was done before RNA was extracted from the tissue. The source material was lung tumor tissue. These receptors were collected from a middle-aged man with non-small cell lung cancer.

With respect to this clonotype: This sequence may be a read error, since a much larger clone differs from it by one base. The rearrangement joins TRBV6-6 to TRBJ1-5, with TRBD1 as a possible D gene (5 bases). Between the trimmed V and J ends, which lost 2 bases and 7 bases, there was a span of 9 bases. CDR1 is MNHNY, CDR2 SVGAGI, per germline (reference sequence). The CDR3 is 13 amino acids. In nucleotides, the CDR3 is TGTGCCAGCAGTTACGGGGCTAGCCAGCCCCAGCATTTT. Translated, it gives CASSYGASQPQHF.

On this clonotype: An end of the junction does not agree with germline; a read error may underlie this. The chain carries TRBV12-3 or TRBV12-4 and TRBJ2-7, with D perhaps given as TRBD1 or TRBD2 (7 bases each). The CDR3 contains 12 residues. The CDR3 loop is CVSSQGGGEQYF. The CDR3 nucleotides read TGCGTCAGCAGTCAGGGGGGGGGTGAGCAGTACTTC.

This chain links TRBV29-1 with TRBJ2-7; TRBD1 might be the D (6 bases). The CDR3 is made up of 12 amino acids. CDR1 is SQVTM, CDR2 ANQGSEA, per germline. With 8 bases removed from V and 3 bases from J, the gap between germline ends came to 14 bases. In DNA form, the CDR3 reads TGCAGCATGGGACAAGTCGGCTACGAGCAGTACTTC. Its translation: CSMGQVGYEQYF.

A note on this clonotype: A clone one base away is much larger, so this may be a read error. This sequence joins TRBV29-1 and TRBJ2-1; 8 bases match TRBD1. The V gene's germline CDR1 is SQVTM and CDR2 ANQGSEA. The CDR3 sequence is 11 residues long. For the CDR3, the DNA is TGTACAGGGGGCTCCTACAATGAGCAGTTCTTC. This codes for CTGGSYNEQFF.

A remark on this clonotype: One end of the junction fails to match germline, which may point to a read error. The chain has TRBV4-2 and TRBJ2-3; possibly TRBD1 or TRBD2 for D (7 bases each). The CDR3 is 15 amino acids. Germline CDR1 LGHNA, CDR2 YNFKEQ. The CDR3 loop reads CASSQAGPGGDTQYF. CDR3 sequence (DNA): TGTGCCAGTAGCCAAGCGGGACCAGGGGGAGATACGCAGTATTTT.

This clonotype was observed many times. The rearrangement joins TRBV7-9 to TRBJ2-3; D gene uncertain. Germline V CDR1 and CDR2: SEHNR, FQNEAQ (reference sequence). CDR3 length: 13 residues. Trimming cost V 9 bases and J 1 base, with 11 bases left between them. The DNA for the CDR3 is TGTGCCAGTACAGAATCCGGCACAGATACGCAGTATTTT. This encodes CASTESGTDTQYF.

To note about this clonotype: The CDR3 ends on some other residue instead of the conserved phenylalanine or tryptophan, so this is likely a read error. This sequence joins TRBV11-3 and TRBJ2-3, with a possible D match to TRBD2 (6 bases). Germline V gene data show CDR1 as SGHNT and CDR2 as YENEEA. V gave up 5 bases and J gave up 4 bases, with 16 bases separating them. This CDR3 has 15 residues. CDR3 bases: TGTGCCAGCAGCGTCGGGAATAGCGGCGCAGATACGCAGTATTCT. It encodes CASSVGNSGADTQYS.

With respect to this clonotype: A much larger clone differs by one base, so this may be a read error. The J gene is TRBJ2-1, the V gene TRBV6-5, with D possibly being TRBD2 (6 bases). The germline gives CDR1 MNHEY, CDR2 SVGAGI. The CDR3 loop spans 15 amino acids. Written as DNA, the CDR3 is TGTGCCAACAGTGACTATGGGGGGTCCTACAATGAGCAGTTCTTC. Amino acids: CANSDYGGSYNEQFF.

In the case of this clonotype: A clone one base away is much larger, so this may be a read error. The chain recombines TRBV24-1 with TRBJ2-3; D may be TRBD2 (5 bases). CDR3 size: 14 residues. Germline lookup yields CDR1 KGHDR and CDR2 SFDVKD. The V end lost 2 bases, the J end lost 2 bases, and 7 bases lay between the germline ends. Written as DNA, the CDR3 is TGTGCCACCAGTGATTCCGGGGACACAGATACGCAGTATTTT. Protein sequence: CATSDSGDTDTQYF.

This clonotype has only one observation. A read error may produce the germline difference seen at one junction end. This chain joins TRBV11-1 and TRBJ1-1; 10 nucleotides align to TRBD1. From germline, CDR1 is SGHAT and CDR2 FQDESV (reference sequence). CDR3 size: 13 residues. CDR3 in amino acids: CASSSGTGDEVLF. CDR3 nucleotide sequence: TGTGCCAGCAGCTCCGGGACAGGGGATGAAGTTCTCTTT.

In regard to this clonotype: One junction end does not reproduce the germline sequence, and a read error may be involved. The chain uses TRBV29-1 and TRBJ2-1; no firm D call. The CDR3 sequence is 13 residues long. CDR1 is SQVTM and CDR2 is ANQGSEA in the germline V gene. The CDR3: CGVEKLGNNEQFF. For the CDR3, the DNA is TGCGGCGTTGAAAAACTGGGGAACAATGAGCAGTTCTTC.

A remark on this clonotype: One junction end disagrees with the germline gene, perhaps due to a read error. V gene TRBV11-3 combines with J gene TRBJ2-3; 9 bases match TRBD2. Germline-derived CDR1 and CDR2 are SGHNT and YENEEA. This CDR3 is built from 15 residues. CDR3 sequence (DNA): TGTGCCAGCAGCTTAGGGACTAGCGATAGAGATACCCAGTATTTT. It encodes CASSLGTSDRDTQYF.

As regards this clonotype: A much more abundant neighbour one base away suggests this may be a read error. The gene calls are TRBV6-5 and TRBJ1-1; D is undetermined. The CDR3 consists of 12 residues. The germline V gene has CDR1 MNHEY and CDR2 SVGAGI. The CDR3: CDSGGRDTEAFF. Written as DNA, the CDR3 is TGTGACAGCGGCGGGAGGGACACTGAAGCTTTCTTT.

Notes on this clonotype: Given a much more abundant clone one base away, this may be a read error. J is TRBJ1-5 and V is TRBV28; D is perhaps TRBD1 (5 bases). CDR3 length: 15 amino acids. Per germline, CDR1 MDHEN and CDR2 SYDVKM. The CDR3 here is CASSLPDSLNQPHHF. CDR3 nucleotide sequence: TGTGCCAGCAGTTTACCTGACAGCCTCAATCAGCCCCATCATTTT.

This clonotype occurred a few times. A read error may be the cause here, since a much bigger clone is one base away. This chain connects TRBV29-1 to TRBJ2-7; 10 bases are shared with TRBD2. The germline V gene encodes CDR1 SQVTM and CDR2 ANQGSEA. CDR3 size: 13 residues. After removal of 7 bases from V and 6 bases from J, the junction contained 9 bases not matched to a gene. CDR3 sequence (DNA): TGCAGCGCAGGGACTAGCGTGAGACGCGAGCAGTACTTC. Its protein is CSAGTSVRREQYF.

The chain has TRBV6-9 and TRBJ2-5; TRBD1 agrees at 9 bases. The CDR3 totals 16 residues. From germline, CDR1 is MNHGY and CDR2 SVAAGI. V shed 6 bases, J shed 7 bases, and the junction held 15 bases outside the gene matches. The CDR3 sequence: CASRSRGTGKPGTQYF. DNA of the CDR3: TGTGCCAGCAGGAGTCGGGGGACAGGGAAGCCAGGGACCCAGTACTTC.

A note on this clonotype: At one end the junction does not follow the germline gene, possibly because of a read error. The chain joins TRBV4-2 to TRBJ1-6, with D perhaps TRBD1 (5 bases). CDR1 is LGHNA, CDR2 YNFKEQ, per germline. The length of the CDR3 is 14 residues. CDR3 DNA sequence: TGTGCCAGCAGCGAAGGGCAGGGCGGATCACCCATCCACTTT. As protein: CASSEGQGGSPIHF.